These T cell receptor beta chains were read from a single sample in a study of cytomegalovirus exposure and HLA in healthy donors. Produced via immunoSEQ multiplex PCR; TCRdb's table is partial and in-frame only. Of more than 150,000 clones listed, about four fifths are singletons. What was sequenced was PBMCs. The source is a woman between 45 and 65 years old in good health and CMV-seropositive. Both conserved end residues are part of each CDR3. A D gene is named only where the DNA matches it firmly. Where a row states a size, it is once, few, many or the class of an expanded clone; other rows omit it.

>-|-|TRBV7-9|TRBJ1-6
CASSREGSYNSPLHF
TGTGCCAGCAGCAGGGAGGGGTCCTATAATTCACCCCTCCACTTT
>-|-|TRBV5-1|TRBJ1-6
CASSSSDSPLHF
TGCGCCAGCAGCTCTTCTGATTCACCCCTCCACTTT
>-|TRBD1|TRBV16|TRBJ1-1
CASSPNRGITEAFF
TGTGCCAGCAGCCCGAACAGGGGAATCACTGAAGCTTTCTTT
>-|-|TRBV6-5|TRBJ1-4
CASSLKASTNEKLFF
TGTGCCAGCAGTTTAAAAGCGTCAACTAATGAAAAACTGTTTTTT
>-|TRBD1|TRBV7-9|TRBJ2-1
CASSSGTGRTEQFF
TGTGCCAGCAGCTCCGGGACAGGACGTACTGAGCAGTTCTTC
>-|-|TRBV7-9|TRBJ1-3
CASSFGQFGNTIYF
TGTGCCAGCAGCTTCGGACAGTTTGGAAACACCATATATTTT
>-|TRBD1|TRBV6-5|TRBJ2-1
CASSFARQGYNEQFF
TGTGCCAGCTCTTTTGCTCGACAGGGTTACAATGAGCAGTTCTTC
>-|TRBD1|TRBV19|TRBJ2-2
CASSNRGIVNTGELFF
TGTGCCAGTAGCAACAGGGGAATTGTGAACACCGGGGAGCTGTTTTTT
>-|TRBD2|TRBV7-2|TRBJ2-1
CASSVSSSGGAFEQFF
TGTGCCAGCAGCGTCTCCTCTAGCGGGGGGGCCTTTGAGCAGTTCTTC
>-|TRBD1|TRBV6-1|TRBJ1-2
CASSEGDRAYGYTF
TGTGCCAGCAGTGAGGGGGACAGGGCCTATGGCTACACCTTC
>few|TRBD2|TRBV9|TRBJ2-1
CASSVAAGGLGSYNEQFF
TGTGCCAGCAGCGTAGCAGCGGGGGGTCTGGGATCCTACAATGAGCAGTTCTTC
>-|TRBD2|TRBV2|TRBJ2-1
CASSDRRGGLSEQFF
TGTGCCAGCAGTGACAGGCGGGGGGGCCTGAGTGAGCAGTTCTTC
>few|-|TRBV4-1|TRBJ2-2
CASSQDPSFGGELFF
TGCGCCAGCAGCCAAGATCCTAGCTTTGGCGGGGAGCTGTTTTTT
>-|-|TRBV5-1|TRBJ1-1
CASSWDTGFTEAFF
TGTGCCAGCAGCTGGGACACAGGGTTCACTGAAGCTTTCTTT
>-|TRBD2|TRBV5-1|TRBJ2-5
CASSVGLAGETQYF
TGCGCCAGCAGCGTGGGACTAGCGGGGGAGACCCAGTACTTC
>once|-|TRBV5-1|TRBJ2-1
CASSLGNSYNEQFF
TGCGCCAGCAGCTTGGGTAATAGCTACAATGAGCAGTTCTTC
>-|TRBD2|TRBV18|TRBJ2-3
CASSPPGLVGDTQYF
TGTGCCAGCTCACCACCGGGACTAGTAGGGGATACGCAGTATTTT
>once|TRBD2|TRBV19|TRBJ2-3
CASSIVASGGAHDTQYF
TGTGCCAGTAGTATAGTTGCTAGCGGGGGGGCCCACGATACGCAGTATTTT
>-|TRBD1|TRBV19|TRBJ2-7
CASSISGQGVPPYEQYF
TGTGCCAGTAGTATATCCGGACAGGGGGTTCCCCCCTACGAGCAGTACTTC
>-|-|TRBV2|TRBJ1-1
CASRLESGNTEAFF
TGTGCCAGCAGACTGGAGTCGGGGAACACTGAAGCTTTCTTT